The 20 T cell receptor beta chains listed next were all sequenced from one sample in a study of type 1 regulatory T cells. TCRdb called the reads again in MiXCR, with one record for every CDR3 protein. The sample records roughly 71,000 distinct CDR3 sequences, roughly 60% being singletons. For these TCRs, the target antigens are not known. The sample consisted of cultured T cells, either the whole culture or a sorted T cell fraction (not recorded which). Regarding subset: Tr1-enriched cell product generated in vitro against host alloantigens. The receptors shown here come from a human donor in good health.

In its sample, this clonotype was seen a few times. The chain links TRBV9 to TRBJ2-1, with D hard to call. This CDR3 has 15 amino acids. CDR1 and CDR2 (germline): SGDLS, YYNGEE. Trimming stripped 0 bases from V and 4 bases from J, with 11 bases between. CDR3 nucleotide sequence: TGTGCCAGCAGCGTAGGGGTAGAGATGTACAATGAGCAGTTCTTC. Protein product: CASSVGVEMYNEQFF.

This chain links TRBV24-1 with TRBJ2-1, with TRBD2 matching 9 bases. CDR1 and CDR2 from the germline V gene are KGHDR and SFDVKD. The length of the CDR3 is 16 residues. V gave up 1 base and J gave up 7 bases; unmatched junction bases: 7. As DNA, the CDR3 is TGTGCCACCAGTGATTTCAATAGCGGGAGTATGAATGAGCAGTTCTTC. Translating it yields CATSDFNSGSMNEQFF.

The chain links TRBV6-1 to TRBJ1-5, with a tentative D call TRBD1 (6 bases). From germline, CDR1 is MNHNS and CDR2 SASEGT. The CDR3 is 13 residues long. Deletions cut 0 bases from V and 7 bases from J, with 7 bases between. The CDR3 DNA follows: TGTGCCAGCAGTGAAGCGGGGGGCCAGCCCCAGCATTTT. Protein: CASSEAGGQPQHF.

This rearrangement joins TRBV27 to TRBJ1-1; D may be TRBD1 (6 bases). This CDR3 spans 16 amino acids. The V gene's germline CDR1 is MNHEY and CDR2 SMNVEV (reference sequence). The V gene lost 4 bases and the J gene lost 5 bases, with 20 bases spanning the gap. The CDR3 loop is CASSWGRGMGKTEAFF. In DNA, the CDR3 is TGTGCCAGCAGTTGGGGCAGGGGAATGGGTAAGACTGAAGCTTTCTTT.

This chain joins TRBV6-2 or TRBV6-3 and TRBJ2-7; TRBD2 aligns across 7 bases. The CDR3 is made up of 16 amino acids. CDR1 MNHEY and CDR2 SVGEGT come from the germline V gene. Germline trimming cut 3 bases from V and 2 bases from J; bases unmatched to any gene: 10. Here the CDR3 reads CASSYGSSGGTYEQYF. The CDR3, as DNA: TGTGCCAGCAGTTATGGTTCTAGCGGAGGCACCTACGAGCAGTACTTC.

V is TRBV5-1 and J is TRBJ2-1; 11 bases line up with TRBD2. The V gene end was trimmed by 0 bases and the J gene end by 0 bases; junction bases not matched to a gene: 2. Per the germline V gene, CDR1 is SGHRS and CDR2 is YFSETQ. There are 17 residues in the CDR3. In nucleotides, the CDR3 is TGCGCCAGCAGCTTGGGAACTAGCGGGAGCTCCTACAATGAGCAGTTCTTC. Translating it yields CASSLGTSGSSYNEQFF.

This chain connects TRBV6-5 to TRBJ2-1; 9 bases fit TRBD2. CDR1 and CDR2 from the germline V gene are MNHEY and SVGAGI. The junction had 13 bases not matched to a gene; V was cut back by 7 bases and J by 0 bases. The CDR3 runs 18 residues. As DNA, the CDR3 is TGTGCCAGCACGAGGGGGGCGGGAGGGCCCAGCTCCTACAATGAGCAGTTCTTC. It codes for CASTRGAGGPSSYNEQFF.

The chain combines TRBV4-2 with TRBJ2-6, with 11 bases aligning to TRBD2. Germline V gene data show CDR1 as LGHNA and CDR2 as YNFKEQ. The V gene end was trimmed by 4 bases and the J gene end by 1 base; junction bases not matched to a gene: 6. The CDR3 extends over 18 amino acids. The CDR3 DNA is TGTGCCAGCAGCCGGACCGGGACTAGCGGATCTGGGGCCAACGTCCTGACTTTC. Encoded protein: CASSRTGTSGSGANVLTF.

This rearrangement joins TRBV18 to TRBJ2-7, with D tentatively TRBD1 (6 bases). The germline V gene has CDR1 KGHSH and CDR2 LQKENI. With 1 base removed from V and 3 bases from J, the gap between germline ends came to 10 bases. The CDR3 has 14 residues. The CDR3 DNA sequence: TGTGCCAGCTCACCACTACAGGGATTCTACGAGCAGTACTTC. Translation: CASSPLQGFYEQYF.

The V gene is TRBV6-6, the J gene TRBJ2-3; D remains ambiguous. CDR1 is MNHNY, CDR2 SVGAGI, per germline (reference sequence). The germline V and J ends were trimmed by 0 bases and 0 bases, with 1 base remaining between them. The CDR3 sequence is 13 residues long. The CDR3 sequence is CASSYSSTDTQYF. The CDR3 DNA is TGTGCCAGCAGTTACTCCAGCACAGATACGCAGTATTTT.

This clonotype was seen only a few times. The CDR3 DNA reads as TGTGCCAGCAGCTCAAACCACTACGAGCAGTACTTC. It translates to CASSSNHYEQYF. The chain has TRBV7-2 and TRBJ2-7; D remains unclear. The CDR3 has 12 amino acids. CDR1 and CDR2 from the germline V gene are SGHTA and FQGNSA. The germline V and J ends were trimmed by 4 bases and 3 bases, with 7 bases remaining between them.

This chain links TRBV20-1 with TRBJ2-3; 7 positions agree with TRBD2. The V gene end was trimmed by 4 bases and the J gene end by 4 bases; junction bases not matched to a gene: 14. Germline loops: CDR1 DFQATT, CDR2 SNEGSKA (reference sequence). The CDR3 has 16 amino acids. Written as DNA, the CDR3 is TGCAGTGCTATTCACGGTCGGGCGGGAGTAGCAGATACGCAGTATTTT. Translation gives CSAIHGRAGVADTQYF.

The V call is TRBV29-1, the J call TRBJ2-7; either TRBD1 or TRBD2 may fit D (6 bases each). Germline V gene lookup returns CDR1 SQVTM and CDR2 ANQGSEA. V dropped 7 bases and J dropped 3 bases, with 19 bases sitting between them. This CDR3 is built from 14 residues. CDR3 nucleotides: TGCAGCGGGAGTGGAGGGGGTCCGGGCTACGAGCAGTACTTC. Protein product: CSGSGGGPGYEQYF.

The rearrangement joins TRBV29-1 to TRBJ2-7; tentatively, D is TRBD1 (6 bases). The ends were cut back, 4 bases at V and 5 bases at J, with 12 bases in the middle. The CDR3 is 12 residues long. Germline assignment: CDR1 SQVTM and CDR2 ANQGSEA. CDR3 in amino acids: CSVVRGWDEQYF. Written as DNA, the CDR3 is TGCAGCGTTGTCAGGGGATGGGACGAGCAGTACTTC.

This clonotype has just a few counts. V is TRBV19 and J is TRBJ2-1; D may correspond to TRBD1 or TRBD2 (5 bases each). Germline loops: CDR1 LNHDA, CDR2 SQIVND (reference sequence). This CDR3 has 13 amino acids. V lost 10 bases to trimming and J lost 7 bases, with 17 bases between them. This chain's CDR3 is CATGDVFGNEQFF. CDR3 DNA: TGTGCCACTGGGGACGTATTTGGGAATGAGCAGTTCTTC.

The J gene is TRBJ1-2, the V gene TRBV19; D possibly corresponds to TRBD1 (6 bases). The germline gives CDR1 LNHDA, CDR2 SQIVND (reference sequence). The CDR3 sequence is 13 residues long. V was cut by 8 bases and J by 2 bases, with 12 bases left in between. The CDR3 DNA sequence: TGTGCCAGTGAAAAAACAGGGAACTATGGCTACACCTTC. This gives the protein CASEKTGNYGYTF.

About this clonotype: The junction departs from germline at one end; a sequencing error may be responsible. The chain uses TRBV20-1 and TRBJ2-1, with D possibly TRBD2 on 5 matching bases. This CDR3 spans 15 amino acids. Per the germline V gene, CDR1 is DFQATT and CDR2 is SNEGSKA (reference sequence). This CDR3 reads CSAPTRTSHYNDQFF. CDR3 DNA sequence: TGCAGTGCGCCCACGCGGACTTCTCATTACAATGATCAGTTCTTC.

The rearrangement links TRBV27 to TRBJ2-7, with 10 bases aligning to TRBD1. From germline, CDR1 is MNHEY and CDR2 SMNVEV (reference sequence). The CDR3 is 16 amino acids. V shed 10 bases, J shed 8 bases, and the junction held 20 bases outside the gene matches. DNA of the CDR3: TGTGCCACAACAAAGAAAGCCCCGGGACAGGGGTACAAGCAGTACTTC. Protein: CATTKKAPGQGYKQYF.

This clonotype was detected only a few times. CDR3 DNA sequence: TGTGCCAGCAGTAACGGCTTAAAGACCCAGTACTTC. It yields the protein CASSNGLKTQYF. The chain uses TRBV6-2 or TRBV6-3 and TRBJ2-5; D gene uncertain. Germline V CDR1 and CDR2: MNHEY, SVGEGT. The germline V and J ends were trimmed by 5 bases and 6 bases, with 10 bases remaining between them. This CDR3 is built from 12 residues.

CDR3 in DNA: TGTGCCACCAGTGGAAGAGGGGGTAGCAATCAGCCCCAGCATTTT. Its translation: CATSGRGGSNQPQHF. This chain uses TRBV24-1 with TRBJ1-5; maybe TRBD1 (6 bases). The germline V gene has CDR1 KGHDR and CDR2 SFDVKD. V lost 5 bases and J 0 bases, leaving 10 bases between the germline ends. The CDR3 spans 15 residues.